Below, 10 T cell receptor beta chains from the same sample are listed, as sequenced in a study of control samples from healthy donors and cancer patients. Produced via immunoSEQ multiplex PCR; TCRdb's table is partial and in-frame only. The top ten hold approximately 1.8% of the sample, which has about 190,000 clones, approximately 91% seen once. The sequenced material came from blood. These receptors all come from a man in his thirties or forties in good health.

J is TRBJ2-4 and V is TRBV2; D is perhaps TRBD1 (5 bases). The V and J ends lost 7 bases and 2 bases respectively, with 24 bases between them. CDR3 length: 18 residues. CDR1 is SNHLY, CDR2 FYNNEI, per germline. CDR3 DNA: TGTGCCAGCATCCAGAGACAAGGTGCAGGGAAGACCAAAAACATTCAGTACTTC. Translated: CASIQRQGAGKTKNIQYF.

The chain couples TRBV3-1 (or the pseudogene TRBV3-2) to TRBJ1-2; tentatively, D is TRBD1 (6 bases). V lost 1 base, J lost 4 bases, and 19 bases lay in between. Germline CDR1 LGHDT, CDR2 YNNKEL (reference sequence). This CDR3 is built from 17 residues. The CDR3 protein is CASSQVQNRGQIYGYTF. CDR3 bases: TGTGCCAGCAGCCAAGTCCAGAATCGGGGGCAGATCTATGGCTACACCTTC.

The chain is built from TRBV3-1 (or the pseudogene TRBV3-2) and TRBJ2-6; D is unclear. The germline V and J ends were trimmed by 2 bases and 2 bases, with 1 base remaining between them. CDR3 length: 13 amino acids. Per germline, CDR1 LGHDT and CDR2 YNNKEL (reference sequence). The CDR3, as DNA: TGTGCCAGCAGCCAAACTGGGGCCAACGTCCTGACTTTC. Its translation: CASSQTGANVLTF.

This chain connects TRBV18 to TRBJ2-7, with D unresolved. CDR3 length equals 15 residues. The germline V gene encodes CDR1 KGHSH and CDR2 LQKENI. Trimming left V 6 bases short and J 3 bases short, with 18 bases between. The CDR3 here is CASSTTATSLYEQYF. The CDR3 coding sequence is TGTGCCAGCTCCACGACTGCTACCAGCCTCTACGAGCAGTACTTC.

The J gene is TRBJ1-2, the V gene TRBV5-8, with D possibly matching TRBD1 (5 bases). Germline V lookup: CDR1 SGHTS, CDR2 YDEGEE. Deletions cut 4 bases from V and 7 bases from J, with 20 bases between. CDR3 size: 15 residues. CDR3 sequence reads: CASSLNFGGVGGYTF. The CDR3 nucleotides read TGTGCCAGCAGCCTGAATTTCGGGGGGGTCGGTGGCTACACCTTC.

The rearrangement links TRBV7-9 to TRBJ1-4, with D possibly being TRBD1 (5 bases). There are 17 residues in the CDR3. V lost 7 bases to trimming and J lost 8 bases, with 26 bases between them. Germline CDR1 SEHNR, CDR2 FQNEAQ (reference sequence). The CDR3 is CASTKGGRGRVGEKLFF. The CDR3 DNA reads as TGTGCCAGCACCAAGGGCGGTAGGGGCAGAGTTGGCGAAAAACTGTTTTTT.

The rearrangement joins TRBV4-2 to TRBJ2-1; tentatively, D is TRBD2 (7 bases). CDR1 and CDR2 (germline): LGHNA, YNFKEQ. Trimming cost V 2 bases and J 7 bases, with 12 bases left between them. This CDR3 has 14 amino acids. CDR3: CASSQSRGGNEQFF. CDR3 coding DNA: TGTGCCAGCAGCCAAAGTAGGGGGGGGAATGAGCAGTTCTTC.

This sequence joins TRBV6-6 and TRBJ1-5; tentatively, D is TRBD1 (6 bases). V was pared by 5 bases and J by 2 bases, with 16 bases between. The CDR3 has 16 residues. Per germline, CDR1 MNHNY and CDR2 SVGAGI (reference sequence). The CDR3 nucleotides are TGTGCCAGCAGTACAACAAGGGGGACGGGCAATCAGCCCCAGCATTTT. Encoded protein: CASSTTRGTGNQPQHF.

J is TRBJ2-7 and V is TRBV5-6, with a tentative D call TRBD2 (6 bases). CDR3 length equals 14 residues. Deletions cut 4 bases from V and 0 bases from J, with 11 bases between. The germline gives CDR1 SGHDT, CDR2 YYEEEE. The CDR3 sequence is CASSQGGFSYEQYF. The CDR3 region has the DNA TGTGCCAGCAGCCAGGGAGGTTTCTCCTACGAGCAGTACTTC.

Only one count was recorded for this clone. V is TRBV6-5 and J is TRBJ2-7, with D perhaps TRBD2 (5 bases). CDR1 is MNHEY and CDR2 is SVGAGI in the germline V gene. The CDR3 contains 11 residues. V lost 8 bases and J 4 bases, leaving 9 bases between the germline ends. In nucleotides, the CDR3 is TGTGCCAGCGCGACGGGGTACGAGCAGTACTTC. Translated, it gives CASATGYEQYF.